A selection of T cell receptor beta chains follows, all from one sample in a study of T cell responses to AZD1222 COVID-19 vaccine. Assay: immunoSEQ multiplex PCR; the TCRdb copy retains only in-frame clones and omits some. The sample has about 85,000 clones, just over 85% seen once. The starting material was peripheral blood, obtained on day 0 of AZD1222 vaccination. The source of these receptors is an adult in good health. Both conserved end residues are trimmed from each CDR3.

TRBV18,ASSPPSGVYGYT
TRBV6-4,ASSVQGGNTEAF
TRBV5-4,ASSGRDRGHEQY
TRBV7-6,ASSLAVTDTQY
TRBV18,ASSPPPGNTGELF
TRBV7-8,ASSLVSGPLVETQY
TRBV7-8,ASSYPGTENTEAF
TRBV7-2,ASSLARGGTEAF
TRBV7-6,ASSLDTGGPYEQY
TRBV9,ASSARDRAVDTQY
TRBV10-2,ASSDSGRALIYEQY
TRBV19,ASTSRRLAPGDEQF
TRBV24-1,ATSGSGGDEKLF
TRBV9,ASSIGIYNEQF
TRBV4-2,ASSQEKSGSDEQY
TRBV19,ASSIGGRNTEAF
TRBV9,ASSERTSGSTGELF
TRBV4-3,ASSPGTANYGYT
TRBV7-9,ASSLSINNEQF
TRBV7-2,ASSLMDPRTGELF
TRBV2,ASDRDRGNQPQH
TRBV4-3,ASSQRDRDSPLH
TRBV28,ASSLRQGYGYT
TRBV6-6,ASSLQGTSGGSSYNEQF
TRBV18,ASSPQGKETQY
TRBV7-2,ASSLAGTATNTEAF
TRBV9,ASSVEGRTEKLF
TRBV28,ASSPPFGDGYGYT
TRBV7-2,ASSLVGRGRVEQY
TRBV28,ASSRDRVYGYT
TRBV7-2,ASSPTSGLSNTGELF
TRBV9,ASSASGGLEETQY
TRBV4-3,ASSQGIPGNSYNEQF
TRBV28,ASRLMSTDTQY
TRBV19,ASSIGHSGSYNEQF
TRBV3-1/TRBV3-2,ASSPGLALNEQF
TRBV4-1,ASSQPERATNEKLF
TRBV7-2,ASSFPGTSGTGELF
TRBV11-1,ASSLRQGDSPLH
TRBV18,ASSPAGASNQPQH
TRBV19,ASSVQGRNYEQY
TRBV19,ASSWGGAVQETQY
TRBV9,ASSVTPTEHEQY
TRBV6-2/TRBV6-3,ASSVRPGELF
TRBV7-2,ASSWSYEQY
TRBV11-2,ASSPSGTSGEQY
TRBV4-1,ASSQDVAGYPSNEQF
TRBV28,ASTRLAPYEQY